Listed below are T cell receptor beta chains from one sample, sequenced in a study of T cell clonotyping in hematopoietic cell transplantation. Method: immunoSEQ multiplex PCR; TCRdb's copy keeps in-frame clones and lacks some. This sample yields roughly 17,000 clones, of which about nine tenths are seen a single time; 5% to 6% belongs to the top ten. Sequenced sample: peripheral blood mononuclear cells. The receptors were gathered from a man aged 35 to 55 in good health. Some clones in this sample may be carry-over from other donors' samples. Both conserved end residues are part of each CDR3. Each record gives: J gene, V gene, clone size, D gene, CDR3 protein, CDR3 DNA. The D gene is left open where the match is weak. Clone sizes are given selectively: once, few, many, or a class where the clone is expanded.

J: TRBJ1-1
V: TRBV19
size: few
D: -
CDR3: CASSIDSWGMNTEAFF
DNA: TGTGCCAGTAGTATTGATTCATGGGGGATGAACACTGAAGCTTTCTTT

J: TRBJ2-1
V: TRBV20-1
size: -
D: -
CDR3: CSANYNEQFF
DNA: TGCAGTGCTAACTACAATGAGCAGTTCTTC

J: TRBJ1-2
V: TRBV4-1
size: once
D: -
CDR3: CASSQDNDLYGYTF
DNA: TGCGCCAGCAGCCAAGATAACGACCTCTATGGCTACACCTTC

J: TRBJ1-4
V: TRBV5-4
size: -
D: -
CDR3: CASSLFPGNGEKLFF
DNA: TGTGCCAGCAGTCTTTTCCCAGGGAATGGGGAAAAACTGTTTTTT

J: TRBJ2-7
V: TRBV19
size: -
D: TRBD2
CDR3: CASSARLAGMYEQYF
DNA: TGTGCCAGTAGTGCCCGACTAGCGGGGATGTACGAGCAGTACTTC

J: TRBJ1-5
V: TRBV11-2
size: -
D: -
CDR3: CASSQGFGPQHF
DNA: TGTGCCAGCAGCCAGGGCTTCGGGCCCCAGCATTTT

J: TRBJ2-7
V: TRBV5-4
size: -
D: TRBD1
CDR3: CASSVRGLDEQYF
DNA: TGTGCCAGCAGCGTCAGGGGGCTGGACGAGCAGTACTTC

J: TRBJ1-1
V: TRBV6-5
size: -
D: -
CDR3: CASSPGTFLNTEAFF
DNA: TGTGCCAGCAGTCCGGGGACTTTTCTGAACACTGAAGCTTTCTTT

J: TRBJ2-2
V: TRBV7-7
size: -
D: TRBD2
CDR3: CASSPGGGQGGELFF
DNA: TGTGCCAGCAGCCCCGGCGGGGGGCAGGGCGGGGAGCTGTTTTTT

J: TRBJ2-7
V: TRBV2
size: -
D: TRBD2
CDR3: CASSERGGRSYEQYF
DNA: TGTGCCAGCAGTGAACGGGGCGGGAGATCCTACGAGCAGTACTTC

J: TRBJ2-7
V: TRBV27
size: -
D: -
CDR3: CASSTNSYEQYF
DNA: TGTGCCAGCAGTACCAACTCCTACGAGCAGTACTTC

J: TRBJ2-5
V: TRBV4-2
size: -
D: -
CDR3: CASSQELSGRQETQYF
DNA: TGTGCCAGCAGCCAAGAGTTGTCAGGCCGACAAGAGACCCAGTACTTC

J: TRBJ1-5
V: TRBV28
size: once
D: TRBD1
CDR3: CASSPPGTDFSSNQPQHF
DNA: TGTGCCAGCAGTCCCCCCGGGACAGACTTCTCGAGCAATCAGCCCCAGCATTTT

J: TRBJ2-7
V: TRBV6-6
size: -
D: -
CDR3: CASRAGTSYEQYF
DNA: TGTGCCAGCAGAGCCGGGACAAGCTACGAGCAGTACTTC

J: TRBJ2-7
V: TRBV29-1
size: once
D: -
CDR3: CSVDSGRTHEQYF
DNA: TGCAGCGTTGACTCCGGGAGAACCCACGAGCAGTACTTC

J: TRBJ1-5
V: TRBV27
size: -
D: -
CDR3: CASSIQANQPQHF
DNA: TGTGCCAGCAGTATACAGGCCAATCAGCCCCAGCATTTT

J: TRBJ2-6
V: TRBV4-2
size: once
D: TRBD1
CDR3: CASSQDASGGNSGANVLTF
DNA: TGTGCCAGCAGCCAAGACGCTTCAGGGGGCAACTCTGGGGCCAACGTCCTGACTTTC